This T cell receptor beta chain was captured by sequencing in a study of blood T cell repertoires in COVID-19 (dated by TCRdb to the early 2020s). Regarding the complete study: Samples from collaborators originated in the United States, Italy and Spain and spanned both the acute and convalescent phases of COVID-19. The prospective study material was composed of cDNA or gDNA derived from T cells, B-cell-depleted T cells, or PBMCs. The repertoires were made available in a free public database intended to serve as a resource for research on the immune response to SARS-CoV-2. The dataset comprised deeply sampled blood TCRbeta repertoires from subjects exposed to, actively infected with, or recovered from COVID-19. Where available, HLA class I and class II types were taken from metadata supplied by the sample provider and were not determined by assay-based typing. Nearly every sample came with metadata listing a de-identified subject ID, COVID-19 status, age in years and sex. The samples were drawn from two sources: the first 160 participants of the ongoing ImmuneRACE study, and 1,000 to 1,500 subjects contributed by 6 global collaborators. The paper as a whole reports these results and caveats: The quantity of clinical and demographic metadata differed by source and by participant and was supplied without curation.

On this clone: Its recognized antigen is unknown. Base qualities are not at hand, and no much larger clone is one base apart.

The immunoSEQ Assay, a bias-controlled multiplex PCR, was used to amplify TCRbeta CDR3 regions from genomic DNA. On the authors' methods: Nucleated cell counts per sample were estimated from amplification of reference gene primers within the assay. To quantify the absolute abundance of each unique TCRbeta CDR3 rearrangement, sequence reads were collapsed and filtered. For each sample, productive Simpson clonality was calculated as the square root of Simpson's diversity index over productive rearrangements. TCRdb's version of the immuneACCESS table is confined to in-frame rearrangements and falls short of the full clone set. An unresolved V gene accounts for under half of the shortfall where checked; the remainder is of unknown origin. V and J calls and clone size are given by that table; D and trimming were obtained from the DNA. The sample has fewer than 140,000 clones on record, more than 80% of them singletons. 14% of the sample is taken by the ten largest.

Collaborating institutions collected whole blood in K2EDTA tubes following their own protocols. Collaborator samples were shipped for TCRbeta analysis as frozen whole blood, isolated PBMCs, or DNA extracted from either sample type. Per the germline V gene (reference sequence), SGHKS is the CDR1 and YYEKEE is the CDR2. From V the trimming removes 3 bases and from J it removes 1 base, while the gene matches leave 6 bases of the junction unaccounted for. The CDR3 sequence holds 15 residues, the cysteine and phenylalanine included. The CDR3 DNA has 45 bases and is translated from base 1. Material for sequencing was peripheral blood. This TCR derives from an older woman with acute or convalescent COVID-19. Here the chain combines TRBV5-5 and TRBJ1-2; 7 bases in the middle match TRBD1. Here is the DNA: TGTGCCAGCAGCTCAGACAGGGACCTTAACTATGGCTACACCTTC. Its coded protein is CASSSDRDLNYGYTF.